Shown below are 23 T cell receptor delta chains from a single sample sequenced in a study of gamma-delta T cells after stem cell transplantation. TCRdb made new clone calls on the RT-PCR reads using CATT. The sample lists some 1,400 delta-chain clones, approximately 7% seen once, with 20% to 25% in the top ten. The sample was gamma-delta T cells. Receptors originate from a human donor. It is not recorded whose cells these are; they may come from a transplant donor.

By share, this clone counts as medium-sized. A single base is all that separates this from a far larger clone, so a read error is likely. V gene TRDV2 combines with J gene TRDJ1; TRDD3 agrees at 10 bases. The CDR3 runs to 19 residues. CDR1 is GEAIGNYY and CDR2 is EKD in the germline V gene. The CDR3 DNA follows: TGTGCCCGTGACGAAATCGGGTTGTTGGGGGATACCCTCCCCGATAAACTCATCTTT. As protein: CARDEIGLLGDTLPDKLIF.

This clone has only a few counts. For this DNA, TCRdb reports the protein of a much larger clone, which diverges at residue 11, most likely from a read error; the protein presented here is translated directly from the DNA. The rearrangement links TRDV2 to TRDJ3; 11 bases are a match to TRDD3. This CDR3 is 23 amino acids long. V shed 0 bases, J shed 2 bases, and the junction held 17 bases outside the gene matches. The V gene's germline CDR1 is GEAIGNYY and CDR2 EKD. In nucleotides, the CDR3 is TGTGCCTGTGACACCGTGGTGGGGGATACGCGGTATAACCCGCCCTGGGACACCCGACAGATGTTTTTC. Translation gives CACDTVVGDTRYNPPWDTRQMFF.

By share, this clone counts as medium-sized. The gene calls are TRDV1 and TRDJ1; TRDD3 matches at 12 bases. V trimming: 0 bases; J trimming: 0 bases; junction bases outside the gene matches: 23. CDR1 and CDR2 (germline): TSWWSYY, QGS. The CDR3 runs to 24 residues. The CDR3 DNA reads TGTGCTCTTGGGGAACTTCCCGCACTTTTCCCCCCCTGGGGGATACGCTTGTACACCGATAAACTCATCTTT. Its protein is CALGELPALFPPWGIRLYTDKLIF.

This clone rates as medium-sized. This CDR3 is also generated by other DNA sequences in the sample. CDR3 nucleotides: TGTGCCTGTGACACCGTCTCCTTCCCTCTACTAGGGGACGCCGACACCGATAAACTCATCTTT. Its translation: CACDTVSFPLLGDADTDKLIF. V and J are TRDV2 and TRDJ1, with D perhaps TRDD2 (6 bases). CDR1 GEAIGNYY and CDR2 EKD come from the germline V gene. The CDR3 runs to 21 residues. Trimming removed 0 bases at V and 0 bases at J, with 28 bases between.

Regarding this clone: A far larger clone differs by one base, so this is likely a read error. The chain carries TRDV2 and TRDJ1, with TRDD3 matching over 8 bases. The CDR3 has 20 residues. The germline gives CDR1 GEAIGNYY, CDR2 EKD. The CDR3 coding sequence is TGTGCCTGTGGCACCGTCGCGGGCTGGGGGACCCCGGGGCGCACCGATAAACTCATCTTT. Its translation: CACGTVAGWGTPGRTDKLIF.

On this clone: TCRdb shows a much larger clone's protein in place of this DNA's translation, and the two differ at residue 8, likely through a read error; the protein shown is translated from the DNA. The rearrangement links TRDV2 to TRDJ1, with D uncertain. The V gene's germline CDR1 is GEAIGNYY and CDR2 EKD. This CDR3 region has 15 residues. V shed 0 bases and J shed 0 bases, with 10 bases lying between them. DNA for the CDR3: TGTGCCTGTGACACCGTTGGGACGTACACCGATAAACTCATCTTT. Translated: CACDTVGTYTDKLIF.

Concerning this clone itself: A read error is likely here: a far larger clone is one base away. The same CDR3 arises from other DNA sequences in this sample as well. The chain links TRDV2 to TRDJ1, with TRDD3 matching 13 bases. CDR3 length: 18 residues. CDR1 and CDR2 from the germline V gene are GEAIGNYY and EKD. The CDR3 DNA reads as TGTGCCTGTGACACTATTACTGGGGGATACGAGTACACCGATAAACTCATCTTC. Its translation: CACDTITGGYEYTDKLIF.

This clone was counted a few times. TCRdb shows a much larger clone's protein in place of this DNA's translation, and the two differ at residue 3, likely through a read error; the protein shown is translated from the DNA. The chain couples TRDV2 to TRDJ1, with 10 bases identical to TRDD3. Germline CDR1 reads GEAIGNYY; CDR2 reads EKD. The CDR3 runs to 20 residues. The CDR3 sequence is CARDTAFGGYATRYTDKLIF. In DNA form, the CDR3 reads TGTGCCCGTGACACCGCATTCGGGGGATACGCTACTCGGTACACCGATAAACTCATCTTT.

Concerning this clone: This is likely an artifact of a read error, given a far larger clone one base away. Other DNA sequences from this sample encode an identical CDR3 as well. V and J are TRDV2 and TRDJ1; D is ambiguous. V was shortened by 7 bases and J by 0 bases, with 14 bases between the two germline ends. This CDR3 contains 14 residues. Germline V gene lookup returns CDR1 GEAIGNYY and CDR2 EKD. CDR3 sequence reads: CACDPLLNTDKLIF. The CDR3 DNA follows: TGTGCCTGCGACCCATTACTAAACACCGATAAACTCATCTTT.

This clone was seen more than once but under ten times. V is TRDV2 and J is TRDJ1; D might be TRDD2 or TRDD3, each matching 5 bases. The CDR3 loop spans 17 amino acids. Germline CDR1 is GEAIGNYY and CDR2 is EKD. The V and J ends lost 3 bases and 2 bases respectively, with 21 bases between them. The CDR3 nucleotides are TGTGCCTGTGACCCGATACTTCCCGACGGGGTAACCGATAAACTCATCTTT. This codes for CACDPILPDGVTDKLIF.

This clone is hyperexpanded within its sample. The identical CDR3 is also encoded by other nucleotide sequences in the sample. The CDR3 coding sequence is TGTGCCTGTGACCCTCTGGGGCCAGCCTGGGGTTACACCGATAAACTCATCTTT. This translates into CACDPLGPAWGYTDKLIF. The chain uses TRDV2 and TRDJ1; D is possibly TRDD3 (6 bases). V was shortened by 3 bases and J by 0 bases, with 22 bases between the two germline ends. Germline V gives CDR1 GEAIGNYY, CDR2 EKD. CDR3 length: 18 residues.

This clone turned up a few times. It differs at one base from a far larger clone, so likely a read error. The chain links TRDV3 to TRDJ1; weak D call: TRDD2 (5 bases). The germline CDR1 and CDR2 sequences are TVYSNPD and GDNSRS (reference sequence). This CDR3 spans 13 amino acids. This CDR3 reads CASIPAHTDKPIF. The CDR3 region has the DNA TGTGCCTCCATTCCTGCCCACACCGATAAACCCATCTTT.

Worth noting for this clone: With only one base between it and a far larger clone, this is likely a read error. The sample carries other DNA sequences with the same CDR3. V and J are TRDV2 and TRDJ1; TRDD3 aligns across 13 bases. Germline CDR1 is GEAIGNYY and CDR2 is EKD. This CDR3 region has 22 residues. Trimming took 1 base from V and 10 from J; bases not matched to a gene: 29. CDR3 DNA sequence: TGTGCCTGTGACACTGTGTTATCCTTCCGAGACCAACCTACTGGGGGATACGAAGGACTCATCTTT. It codes for CACDTVLSFRDQPTGGYEGLIF.

On this clone itself: TCRdb's protein for this DNA is that of a much larger clone and differs from the translation at residue 11, likely a read error; the protein shown is the DNA translation. V gene TRDV2 combines with J gene TRDJ1; TRDD3 matches 10 bases. Germline assignment: CDR1 GEAIGNYY and CDR2 EKD. The trim removed 1 base at V and 1 base at J, leaving 17 bases unmatched. The CDR3 covers 20 residues. CDR3 in DNA: TGTGCCTGTGACACGATCAAGGACTGGGGGATGACCGCTAGCACCGATAAACTCATCTTT. Amino acid sequence: CACDTIKDWGMTASTDKLIF.

A few counts support this clone. The protein in TCRdb stems from a much larger clone and differs at residue 10 from this DNA's translation, likely a read error; here the protein is translated from the DNA. This CDR3 reads CACDTLLGPQGSWDTRQMFF. CDR3 DNA sequence: TGTGCCTGTGACACCTTACTGGGGCCCCAGGGGTCCTGGGACACCCGACAGATGTTTTTC. The V call is TRDV2, the J call TRDJ3; 7 bases align to TRDD3. Germline V CDR1 and CDR2: GEAIGNYY, EKD. This CDR3 comprises 20 residues. Germline trimming cut 0 bases from V and 1 base from J; bases unmatched to any gene: 11.

At least ten counts were recorded for this clone. A much larger clone differs from this one at a single base, so this may be a read error. This sequence joins TRDV2 and TRDJ1; 9 positions agree with TRDD3. Per the germline V gene, CDR1 is GEAIGNYY and CDR2 is EKD. The V and J ends lost 4 bases and 0 bases, in that order; junction bases with no gene match: 11. This CDR3 contains 17 residues. The CDR3 nucleotides read TGTGCCTGTGATTGCTTACTGGGGGACGCGTACACCGATAAACTCATCTTT. Translated, it gives CACDCLLGDAYTDKLIF.

Concerning this clone itself: A far bigger clonotype differs at one base, so this is likely a read error. This same CDR3 is encoded by further DNA sequences in the sample. This sequence joins TRDV2 and TRDJ1, with D possibly being TRDD3 (5 bases). CDR1 GEAIGNYY and CDR2 EKD come from the germline V gene. V shed 3 bases and J shed 2 bases, with 21 bases lying between them. The CDR3 consists of 17 residues. This chain's CDR3 is CACDPVLGAPSTDKLIF. In DNA, the CDR3 is TGTGCCTGTGACCCCGTTCTGGGAGCTCCCTCAACCGATAAACTCATCTTT.

This clone is labeled large. The rearrangement uses TRDV1 and TRDJ1, with 7 bases aligning to TRDD3. The CDR3 has 20 amino acids. CDR1 is TSWWSYY and CDR2 is QGS in the germline V gene. After removal of 0 bases from V and 0 bases from J, the junction contained 16 bases not matched to a gene. This CDR3 is CALGELPPNTLGGYTDKLIF. In DNA, the CDR3 is TGTGCTCTTGGGGAACTACCACCTAACACCCTGGGGGGCTACACCGATAAACTCATCTTT.

Comment on this clone: TCRdb lists the protein of a much larger clone for this DNA, which differs at residue 16, so this is likely a read error; the protein given here is translated from the DNA itself. This rearrangement joins TRDV2 to TRDJ1, with 7 bases fitting TRDD3. Looked up from germline, CDR1 is GEAIGNYY and CDR2 is EKD. This CDR3 is built from 17 residues. The chain's CDR3 is CACDKVDSWGKTDKLTF. The CDR3 nucleotides read TGTGCCTGTGACAAGGTAGACTCGTGGGGGAAAACCGATAAACTCACCTTT.

This clone has a handful of counts. A far larger clone is only one base removed, so a read error is likely. This sample includes further DNA sequences coding for the same CDR3. The chain has TRDV1 and TRDJ1, with 9 bases identical to TRDD3. Germline-derived CDR1 and CDR2 are TSWWSYY and QGS. This CDR3 comprises 18 residues. In DNA form, the CDR3 reads TGTGCTCTTGGGGAGGGAACCCGCTGGGGGATCCGCACCGACAAACTCATCTTT. Its protein is CALGEGTRWGIRTDKLIF.

Points on this clone: A far larger clone is off by one base, so a read error is likely. V usage is TRDV1 and J usage is TRDJ1; 12 bases match TRDD3. The CDR3 spans 25 residues. Germline V CDR1 and CDR2: TSWWSYY, QGS. CDR3 in amino acids: CALGEKTINNRFRPTLGDTPDKLTF. Written as DNA, the CDR3 is TGTGCTCTTGGGGAAAAAACCATCAATAACCGCTTCCGCCCCACTCTGGGGGATACGCCCGATAAACTCACCTTT.

This clone was counted a few times. This likely stems from a read error, as it lies one base from a far larger clone. This specimen includes other DNA sequences encoding the same CDR3. This chain connects TRDV2 to TRDJ3; 8 nucleotides match TRDD3. Germline V gene data show CDR1 as GEAIGNYY and CDR2 as EKD. This CDR3 has 19 residues. The chain's CDR3 is CACDTSGGPSSWDTRQMFF. CDR3 bases: TGTGCCTGTGACACGTCTGGGGGACCGAGCTCCTGGGACACCCGGCAGATGTTTTTC.

Note on this clone: TCRdb's listed protein matches a much larger clone and diverges from this DNA's translation at residue 8, likely through a read error; the protein shown comes from the DNA. The chain recombines TRDV2 with TRDJ1, with a tentative D call TRDD3 (6 bases). V lost 3 bases to trimming and J lost 0 bases, with 16 bases between them. The CDR3 has 16 residues. Germline loops: CDR1 GEAIGNYY, CDR2 EKD. CDR3 in DNA: TGTGCCTGTGACCCCTTGGGGGGTAGATACACCGATAAACTCATCTTT. It yields the protein CACDPLGGRYTDKLIF.